This T cell receptor beta chain was obtained from a study of cytomegalovirus exposure and HLA in healthy donors. V lost 2 bases and J lost 2, with 13 bases in between. This CDR3 spans 16 amino acids. CDR1 SGHRS and CDR2 YFSETQ come from the germline V gene. Produced via immunoSEQ multiplex PCR; TCRdb's table is partial and in-frame only. There are about 360,000 clones in the sample; roughly 88% occur only once, and under 0.95% lies in the top ten. The receptor was derived from a woman aged 18-29 years in good health and CMV-seronegative. V is TRBV5-1 and J is TRBJ2-2, with D possibly matching TRBD1 (6 bases). Sequenced sample: PBMCs. This chain's CDR3 is CASSFSGTPNTGELFF. Here the CDR3 DNA reads TGCGCCAGCAGCTTTTCCGGGACACCAAACACCGGGGAGCTGTTTTTT.